Presented here are 30 T cell receptor beta chains from one specimen sequenced in a study of cytomegalovirus exposure and HLA in healthy donors. Sequenced by immunoSEQ multiplex PCR; TCRdb stores in-frame clones only, minus some. The table has about 110,000 clones, 89% seen once. Sequenced: PBMCs. The receptors shown here come from a woman aged 18-35 years in good health and CMV-seronegative.

The rearrangement links TRBV5-1 to TRBJ2-7, with 11 bases lining up with TRBD2. Germline lookup yields CDR1 SGHRS and CDR2 YFSETQ. This CDR3 is built from 14 residues. After removal of 3 bases from V and 4 bases from J, the junction contained 3 bases not matched to a gene. DNA of the CDR3: TGCGCCAGCAGCTATACTAGCGGGGGTTACGAGCAGTACTTC. This translates into CASSYTSGGYEQYF.

The rearrangement links TRBV19 to TRBJ2-3; TRBD2 matches at 8 bases. V shed 4 bases, J shed 2 bases, and the junction held 14 bases outside the gene matches. CDR1 is LNHDA and CDR2 is SQIVND in the germline V gene (reference sequence). The CDR3 runs 18 residues. CDR3 nucleotide sequence: TGTGCCAGTAGTACCCGCCCGTCCACTAGCGGAGACACAGATACGCAGTATTTT. It encodes CASSTRPSTSGDTDTQYF.

In this sample, this clone turned up once. The CDR3 bases are TGCGCCAGCAAAAGGGGACAGGTACAAGAGACCCAGTACTTC. Its protein is CASKRGQVQETQYF. V usage is TRBV5-1 and J usage is TRBJ2-5, with 8 bases matching TRBD1. CDR3 length: 14 residues. The J segment lost 2 bases and the V segment lost 6 bases, leaving 6 bases of the junction unmatched. Per the germline V gene, CDR1 is SGHRS and CDR2 is YFSETQ.

This chain's CDR3 is CASRDLGTGNTEAFF. CDR3 coding DNA: TGTGCCAGCAGGGACCTGGGGACAGGGAACACTGAAGCTTTCTTT. V gene TRBV6-4 combines with J gene TRBJ1-1; 8 bases map to TRBD1. This CDR3 region has 15 residues. V lost 6 bases to trimming and J lost 1 base; unmatched junction nucleotides: 7. The germline V gene encodes CDR1 MRHNA and CDR2 SNTAGT.

Points on this clone: Other DNA sequences within the sample encode an identical CDR3. CDR3 region: CASTQNTEAFF. The CDR3 nucleotides read TGTGCCAGCACACAGAACACTGAAGCTTTCTTT. The genes are TRBV2 and TRBJ1-1; D not certain. Trimming shortened V by 7 bases and J by 1 base, and 4 bases separated the two germline ends. From germline, CDR1 is SNHLY and CDR2 FYNNEI. This CDR3 comprises 11 residues.

This chain connects TRBV27 to TRBJ2-7; D unresolved. The CDR3 loop spans 11 amino acids. Germline V CDR1 and CDR2: MNHEY, SMNVEV (reference sequence). The germline V and J ends were trimmed by 4 bases and 3 bases, with 4 bases remaining between them. Here the CDR3 reads CASSSFYEQYF. Here the CDR3 DNA reads TGTGCCAGCAGTTCCTTCTACGAGCAGTACTTC.

The chain is built from TRBV15 and TRBJ2-2; no clear D gene. The CDR3 runs to 16 residues. V lost 5 bases, J lost 1 base, and 14 bases lay in between. The V gene's germline CDR1 is LNHNV and CDR2 YYDKDF (reference sequence). CDR3 sequence (DNA): TGTGCCACCAGCTCCCCCCCGGTTATGAACACCGGGGAGCTGTTTTTT. It translates to CATSSPPVMNTGELFF.

The V gene is TRBV4-3, the J gene TRBJ2-7, with TRBD2 identical over 11 bases. The CDR3 covers 16 residues. Germline loops: CDR1 LGHNA, CDR2 YSLEER. The V segment lost 2 bases and the J segment 3 bases; nucleotides outside the gene matches: 6. CDR3: CASSQTLSGRGYEQYF. CDR3 nucleotide sequence: TGCGCCAGCAGCCAAACACTTAGCGGGAGGGGCTACGAGCAGTACTTC.

The rearrangement links TRBV7-6 to TRBJ2-6; no reliable D call. V was pared by 5 bases and J by 2 bases, with 4 bases between. The germline CDR1 and CDR2 sequences are SGHVS and FNYEAQ. The CDR3 consists of 13 residues. The CDR3 sequence is CASSPAGANVLTF. CDR3 coding DNA: TGTGCCAGCAGCCCGGCTGGGGCCAACGTCCTGACTTTC.

This clone was counted between two and nine times. The chain joins TRBV2 to TRBJ1-2, with D perhaps matching TRBD1 (6 bases). Germline CDR1 is SNHLY and CDR2 is FYNNEI. The CDR3 is 16 amino acids. The V gene lost 5 bases and the J gene lost 7 bases, with 23 bases spanning the gap. The CDR3 DNA is TGTGCCAGCAGTTTGACACAGGGTTCAGAACGGACTGGCTACACCTTC. Protein: CASSLTQGSERTGYTF.

This chain links TRBV6-1 with TRBJ1-1; D possibly corresponds to TRBD1 (6 bases). Trimming removed 6 bases at V and 7 bases at J, with 12 bases between. In germline, CDR1 is MNHNS, CDR2 SASEGT. The CDR3 is made up of 12 amino acids. CDR3 sequence (DNA): TGTGCCAGCAGCGCTCGGACAGTTGAAGCTTTCTTT. Translated: CASSARTVEAFF.

For this clone: One end of the junction is discordant with germline, which a read error may explain. The chain links TRBV19 to TRBJ1-5; no clear D gene. This CDR3 comprises 17 residues. Germline assignment: CDR1 LNHDA and CDR2 SQIVND (reference sequence). CDR3 loop: CASSRGEGRLYNQPQHF. CDR3 sequence (DNA): TGTGCCAGTAGTCGAGGTGAGGGTCGCCTTTACAATCAGCCTCAGCATTTT.

The chain recombines TRBV6-1 with TRBJ2-1, with D possibly being TRBD2 (6 bases). Germline lookup yields CDR1 MNHNS and CDR2 SASEGT. Trimming removed 1 base at V and 8 bases at J, with 12 bases between. This CDR3 is 14 amino acids long. As DNA, the CDR3 is TGTGCCAGCAGTGAAGGGGCGGGAATGTATGAGCAGTTCTTC. This translates into CASSEGAGMYEQFF.

The V gene is TRBV7-2, the J gene TRBJ1-2, with D perhaps matching TRBD1 (5 bases). The germline gives CDR1 SGHTA, CDR2 FQGNSA. Trimming stripped 1 base from V and 7 bases from J, with 13 bases between. This CDR3 is 14 amino acids long. Here the CDR3 reads CASSLGGGGGGYTF. The CDR3 coding sequence is TGTGCCAGCAGCTTAGGGGGCGGGGGAGGTGGCTACACCTTC.

The chain has TRBV2 and TRBJ2-2; 7 bases are a match to TRBD2. The CDR3 runs to 16 residues. The germline gives CDR1 SNHLY, CDR2 FYNNEI. V trimming: 2 bases; J trimming: 4 bases; junction bases outside the gene matches: 7. CDR3 in amino acids: CASSERGREGTGELFF. DNA of the CDR3: TGTGCCAGCAGTGAACGTGGCAGGGAGGGCACCGGGGAGCTGTTTTTT.

The chain has TRBV5-8 and TRBJ1-1; D might be TRBD1 (5 bases). In germline, CDR1 is SGHTS, CDR2 YDEGEE. This CDR3 spans 17 amino acids. The germline V and J ends were trimmed by 0 bases and 6 bases, with 21 bases remaining between them. CDR3 region: CASSLEPSAGYGPEAFF. The CDR3 nucleotides read TGTGCCAGCAGCTTGGAACCCTCGGCAGGGTACGGCCCTGAAGCTTTCTTT.

The chain recombines TRBV5-1 with TRBJ2-1; 13 positions match TRBD2. This CDR3 spans 16 amino acids. Germline CDR1 reads SGHRS; CDR2 reads YFSETQ. The J segment lost 3 bases and the V segment lost 0 bases, leaving 0 bases of the junction unmatched. CDR3 bases: TGCGCCAGCAGCTTGGGACTAGCGGGGGGCTACAATGAGCAGTTCTTC. It codes for CASSLGLAGGYNEQFF.

The chain employs TRBV30 and TRBJ2-7; D might be TRBD1 (5 bases). This CDR3 is built from 15 residues. Deletions cut 2 bases from V and 1 base from J, with 15 bases between. Germline CDR1 GTSNPN, CDR2 SVGIG (reference sequence). The CDR3 coding sequence is TGTGCCTGGAGTATGACAGCGAAGCTATCCTACGAGCAGTACTTC. Amino acids: CAWSMTAKLSYEQYF.

The count of this clone is one. CDR3 DNA: TGTGCCAGCAGCTCCTCGACAAAAGCTAACTATGGCTACACCTTC. As protein: CASSSSTKANYGYTF. This rearrangement joins TRBV11-2 to TRBJ1-2; D is ambiguous. Trimming shortened V by 4 bases and J by 0 bases, and 12 bases separated the two germline ends. The CDR3 is 15 residues long. Germline lookup yields CDR1 SGHAT and CDR2 FQNNGV. Together with reference TRBV11-2 and TRBJ1-2, the CDR3 gives the full variable domain: EAGVAQSPRYKIIEKRQSVAFWCNPISGHATLYWYQQILGQGPKLLIQFQNNGVVDDSQLPKDRFSAERLKGVDSTLKIQPAKLEDSAVYLCASSSSTKANYGYTFGSGTRLTVV.

V and J are TRBV5-1 and TRBJ2-7; D remains unclear. The CDR3 runs 13 residues. The V end lost 0 bases, the J end lost 3 bases, and 7 bases lay between the germline ends. Germline V gene lookup returns CDR1 SGHRS and CDR2 YFSETQ. The CDR3 nucleotides read TGCGCCAGCAGCTTGGACAGTTTCTACGAGCAGTACTTC. Translation: CASSLDSFYEQYF. Full variable domain (remainder filled in from reference TRBV5-1 and TRBJ2-7): KAGVTQTPRYLIKTRGQQVTLSCSPISGHRSVSWYQQTPGQGLQFLFEYFSETQRNKGNFPGRFSGRQFSNSRSEMNVSTLELGDSALYLCASSLDSFYEQYFGPGTRLTVT.

The chain uses TRBV7-3 and TRBJ1-1; 7 bases are a match to TRBD1. The CDR3 covers 13 residues. Losses at the gene ends were 3 bases for V and 7 bases for J; bases not matched to a gene: 5. Germline V gives CDR1 SGHTA, CDR2 FQGTGA. The CDR3 region has the DNA TGTGCCAGCAGCTTGACAGGGTTCGGTGAAGCTTTCTTT. Amino acids: CASSLTGFGEAFF.

The chain links TRBV4-2 to TRBJ2-3, with D tentatively TRBD2 (5 bases). CDR1 LGHNA and CDR2 YNFKEQ come from the germline V gene. This CDR3 spans 13 amino acids. Trimming removed 4 bases from V and 7 bases from J, with 12 bases in between. Here the CDR3 DNA reads TGTGCCAGCAGCCTGGAGCTAGCAAATACGCAGTATTTT. Protein sequence: CASSLELANTQYF.

This chain links TRBV27 with TRBJ1-1, with TRBD1 identical over 8 bases. The CDR3 runs to 15 residues. Germline-derived CDR1 and CDR2 are MNHEY and SMNVEV (reference sequence). Trimming at V came to 7 bases and at J to 6 bases, leaving 13 bases not matched to a gene. This CDR3 is CASKQWGTGSSEAFF. CDR3 nucleotide sequence: TGTGCCAGCAAGCAGTGGGGGACAGGCAGCTCTGAAGCTTTCTTT.

The chain has TRBV15 and TRBJ1-1, with a tentative D call TRBD1 (5 bases). The length of the CDR3 is 15 residues. V was clipped by 0 bases and J by 1 base, with 9 bases between them. Germline V lookup: CDR1 LNHNV, CDR2 YYDKDF (reference sequence). The CDR3 loop is CATSRDLGQNTEAFF. The CDR3 DNA reads as TGTGCCACCAGCAGAGACCTGGGGCAGAACACTGAAGCTTTCTTT.

This chain uses TRBV6-5 with TRBJ1-1; a possible D gene is TRBD1 (6 bases). CDR1 and CDR2 from the germline V gene are MNHEY and SVGAGI. The ends were cut back, 2 bases at V and 1 base at J, with 8 bases in the middle. CDR3 size: 14 residues. CDR3 coding DNA: TGTGCCAGCAGTTACCAGGGACAGAACACTGAAGCTTTCTTT. It codes for CASSYQGQNTEAFF.

The CDR3 spells CSVRLVNTQYF. The DNA for the CDR3 is TGCAGCGTTAGACTAGTGAATACGCAGTATTTT. The rearrangement links TRBV29-1 to TRBJ2-3; the D gene is possibly TRBD2 (6 bases). The CDR3 totals 11 residues. Per the germline V gene, CDR1 is SQVTM and CDR2 is ANQGSEA. Trimming removed 5 bases at V and 7 bases at J, with 10 bases between.

The V call is TRBV30, the J call TRBJ1-3, with D unresolved. The germline V and J ends were trimmed by 0 bases and 0 bases, with 18 bases remaining between them. This CDR3 comprises 18 residues. In germline, CDR1 is GTSNPN, CDR2 SVGIG (reference sequence). CDR3: CAWSVGRSHPYSGNTIYF. In DNA form, the CDR3 reads TGTGCCTGGAGTGTCGGTCGGTCCCATCCTTACTCTGGAAACACCATATATTTT.

This rearrangement joins TRBV5-1 to TRBJ1-1; D perhaps matches TRBD1 (5 bases). This CDR3 contains 16 residues. Trimming pared 0 bases from V and 3 bases from J, leaving 15 bases between. CDR1 and CDR2 (germline): SGHRS, YFSETQ. The CDR3 protein is CASSLGQGGDDTEAFF. CDR3 in DNA: TGCGCCAGCAGCTTGGGGCAGGGAGGAGATGACACTGAAGCTTTCTTT.

This clone was detected only a few times. This rearrangement joins TRBV30 to TRBJ1-1, with D perhaps matching TRBD1 (6 bases). CDR1 GTSNPN and CDR2 SVGIG come from the germline V gene (reference sequence). This CDR3 spans 12 amino acids. V was cut by 5 bases and J by 8 bases, with 15 bases left in between. The DNA for the CDR3 is TGTGCCTGGGTCGTGGGGGCTCTAGAAGCTTTCTTT. This codes for CAWVVGALEAFF. The complete variable domain, with remaining parts taken from reference TRBV30 and TRBJ1-1, reads SQTIHQWPATLVQPVGSPLSLECTVEGTSNPNLYWYRQAAGRGLQLLFYSVGIGQISSEVPQNLSASRPQDRQFILSSKKLLLSDSGFYLCAWVVGALEAFFGQGTRLTVV.

CDR3 bases: TGTGCCAGCAGTCCGCGGGACCCGAGCACAGATACGCAGTATTTT. This codes for CASSPRDPSTDTQYF. V usage is TRBV27 and J usage is TRBJ2-3, with D maybe TRBD2 (6 bases). Per germline, CDR1 MNHEY and CDR2 SMNVEV (reference sequence). V gave up 5 bases and J gave up 0 bases, with 12 bases separating them. The length of the CDR3 is 15 residues.